This T cell receptor beta chain was captured by sequencing in a study of identical twins (dated by TCRdb to 2016 to 2017). Regarding the study in general: The study deep-sequenced TCR alpha and beta repertoires from monozygotic twins, unrelated adults of various ages and cord blood to test whether fetal clonotypes persist. To rule out contamination, the twin experiments were replicated at different times with different library preparation protocols. Summary of the overall study and its limitations: The excess sharing between twins in beta out-of-frame sequences was weaker because fewer shared sequences reduced the signal-to-noise ratio. Out-of-frame TCR alpha sharing in monozygotic twins was systematically underestimated by recombination models, whereas sharing between unrelated individuals was in agreement with the recombination models. Because the same donors could not be followed over many years, the conclusions depended on cross-sectional statistical analysis. Fewer insertions were carried by abundant cord blood beta clonotypes; a weaker similar trend was observed in young adult naive repertoires, while no such trend was observed in memory repertoires. Out-of-frame TCR alpha sequences shared between twins showed an excess of low generation-probability sequences compared with coincidental sharing between unrelated individuals. Zero-insertion analyses could be partly confounded by invariant T cells such as MAIT and iNKT, although diverse VJ usage argued against such confounding for most clonotypes.

Every donor in the study was a healthy Caucasian. The twin cohort comprised three pairs of female monozygotic twins, all aged roughly 18 to 29 years. Peripheral blood mononuclear cells were used as the source from which RNA for TCR libraries was isolated. A word on this clonotype: This receptor's antigen is unknown. No much larger clone is present one base from it, and per-base qualities are unavailable.

The protocol used for the library was 5' RACE. Sequencing was performed on an Illumina HiSeq 2000. Template switching introduced a universal primer binding site; the final cDNA contained a unique molecular identifier, enabling accurate counting of TCR cDNA molecules. Specific primers in the conserved constant-segment region were used to synthesize first-strand cDNA for the TCR alpha and beta chains. To control for contamination, every cDNA library was double barcoded, receiving both a SMART-Mk sample barcode and Illumina barcodes. TruSeq adapter sequences, together with Illumina sample barcodes, were added in two successive PCR steps. The TCR alpha and beta cDNA libraries were sequenced on the Illumina HiSeq platform using custom primers. For the original study's pipeline: Unique molecular identifiers were extracted from raw reads with MiGEC, and CDR3 positions were determined with MiXCR. For each individual, recombination models were inferred using an EM algorithm with the repgenHMM and IGoR tools. The analysis of shared clonotypes was done with the tcR package in R, with sharing normalized by the product of cloneset sizes. Out-of-frame nonproductive sequences were analyzed to study raw recombination free of thymic and clonal selection effects. TCRdb handled the public reads itself, with Q25 trimming in fastp and clone calling in MiXCR, and kept productive beta chains. Each entry is one CDR3 protein sequence, shown with its most common DNA and genes. TCRdb's processing, not the study's, gives the V and J calls here. Recorded for this sample are about 690,000 distinct CDR3 sequences; less than 25% of them occurred a single time. The ten largest account for 4.3% of the sample.

V is clipped by 5 bases and J by 1 base, and the sequence between their germline boundaries is 10 bases long. The CDR3 numbers 14 residues from cysteine through phenylalanine. The read is trimmed to its CDR3 DNA, 42 bases read in frame from base 1. These data are also associated with another study on T cells expressing NK-cell markers. From that second study: TCR beta-chain repertoires were profiled in sorted CD3+CD56+NKG2C+, CD3+CD56+NKG2C- and CD3+CD56-NKG2C+ T-cell subsets from roughly eight donors. Of the eight sequenced donors, seven were found to be HCMV-seropositive and one was found to be HCMV-seronegative. In several experiments an anti-gammadeltaTCR antibody was added to restrict sorting to alphabetaTCR-expressing T cells. In roughly six donors, the dominant CD3+CD56+NKG2C+ clonotypes ranked among the top 10 CD8+ clonotypes, making up 1.0-7.0% of CD8+ T cells. Those dominant clonotypes were again the most abundant among CD3+CD56-NKG2C+ cells in a few donors, at roughly 28.3-60.1%. It remained unclear whether the expanded NKG2C-expressing T cell clones were specific for HCMV antigens. Randomly selected healthy volunteers, three men and five women, were used as the eight sequenced donors. To determine HCMV serostatus, a commercial ELISA kit was used to detect HCMV-specific IgG in serum. Bulk peripheral blood T-cell repertoires were additionally sequenced from unsorted PBMC for several donors. MIGEC was used to demultiplex reads and group the reads by UMI, and MiTCR was used to assemble and quantify clonotypes. Only TCR cDNA sequences supported by at least two reads were kept to exclude erroneous sequences. Downstream repertoire analysis used the tcR package, and clonotypes were matched across fractions by CDR3 nucleotide sequence plus V segment. VDJmatch was used to annotate antigen specificity against VDJdb, with one amino acid substitution in CDR3 permitted.

This receptor was identified in a woman aged 18-30 years in good health. The source material was PBMCs. The V and J genes are TRBV12-3 or TRBV12-4 and TRBJ2-3; the D gene is unclear. The CDR3 region reads CASSQFLRTDTQYF. The sequenced DNA: TGTGCCAGCAGTCAGTTCCTCCGCACAGATACGCAGTATTTT.